This T cell receptor (beta chain) was identified during a study of regulatory T cells. Regarding the study as a whole: In patients, unique TRB V-J pairs were restricted and V/J usage skewed, especially in Tregs. Hydrophobic residues at CDR3 positions 6 and 7 were enriched in conventional CD4+ T cells of CD3G-deficient patients.

The primer mix had 52 TRBV and 13 TRBJ primers. Here immunoSEQ multiplex PCR was the method, and the copy in TCRdb shows in-frame clones only, minus some. In the table there are about 29,000 clones, 85% to 95% of which are singletons. All CD3G-deficient patients showed autoimmunity, more severe in two. At testing, patients were 2 to 39 years old, with reduced naive and increased memory T-cell proportions. The CDR3 length is 14 residues. Germline V lookup: CDR1 SGHTA, CDR2 FQGTGA. The V segment lost 5 bases and the J segment 6 bases; nucleotides outside the gene matches: 3. Notes on this clone: Its cognate antigen is unknown.

This chain links TRBV7-3 with TRBJ2-2, with 10 bases fitting TRBD1. Sequencing was performed on conventional CD4+ T cells sorted from blood. This TCR was sampled from a young adult with CD3G deficiency. The CDR3 region is CASSPGQGSGELFF. The CDR3, as DNA: TGTGCCAGCAGCCCGGGACAGGGGTCCGGGGAGCTGTTTTTT. Based on the CDR3 plus reference TRBV7-3 and TRBJ2-2, the full variable domain is GAGVSQTPSNKVTEKGKYVELRCDPISGHTALYWYRQSLGQGPEFLIYFQGTGAADDSGLPNDRFFAVRPEGSVSTLKIQRTERGDSAVYLCASSPGQGSGELFFGEGSRLTVL.